Presented here are 7 T cell receptor beta chains from one specimen sequenced in a study of blood T cell repertoires in COVID-19 (dated by TCRdb to 2020 to 2021). To prepare the library, the immunoSEQ multiplex PCR assay was applied. Imported from immuneACCESS, the table was reduced by TCRdb to in-frame sequences with V and J called. These copies leave out some clones; in studies compared against another copy, an unresolved V gene accounts for under half, and the cause of the remainder is not known. The sample contains 51,000 or so clones, about four fifths of them found a single time. The ten most abundant clones make up around a quarter of the sample. Sequenced: peripheral blood. These receptors came from a woman older than 75 with COVID-19, enrolled during active disease.

The V call is TRBV27, the J call TRBJ2-1; D is uncertain. Germline V gene sequence: CDR1 MNHEY, CDR2 SMNVEV (reference sequence). This CDR3 is built from 13 residues. V lost 7 bases, J lost 10 bases, and 17 bases lay in between. For the CDR3, the DNA is TGTGCCAGCAAGAGACCCGGTGTCGGGGAGCAGTTCTTC. Its translation is CASKRPGVGEQFF.

CDR3 coding DNA: TGTGCCAGCAGTCCCGCGAGCCGAGTAGATACGCAGTATTTT. It encodes CASSPASRVDTQYF. V usage is TRBV28 and J usage is TRBJ2-3; no reliable D call. V was cut by 5 bases and J by 5 bases, with 14 bases left in between. Per germline, CDR1 MDHEN and CDR2 SYDVKM. The CDR3 has 14 amino acids.

The chain joins TRBV5-5 to TRBJ1-2; D may be TRBD1 (6 bases). V was shortened by 6 bases and J by 8 bases, with 23 bases between the two germline ends. This CDR3 contains 15 residues. Germline V gene data show CDR1 as SGHKS and CDR2 as YYEKEE (reference sequence). Written as DNA, the CDR3 is TGTGCCAGCATGGGGGGGCAGGGGATCCCTTTGGGCTACACCTTC. It encodes CASMGGQGIPLGYTF.

The chain couples TRBV3-1 (or the pseudogene TRBV3-2) to TRBJ2-2, with D perhaps matching TRBD1 (5 bases). This CDR3 is built from 18 residues. Germline loops: CDR1 LGHDT, CDR2 YNNKEL (reference sequence). V gave up 1 base and J gave up 4 bases, with 19 bases separating them. CDR3 residues: CASSQVGWGRAATGELFF. The CDR3 DNA reads as TGTGCCAGCAGCCAAGTCGGATGGGGCAGGGCGGCCACCGGGGAGCTGTTTTTT.

The chain has TRBV10-2 and TRBJ2-1; 8 bases are a match to TRBD2. This CDR3 is 15 amino acids long. The germline CDR1 and CDR2 sequences are WSHSY and SAAADI. Trimming took 6 bases from V and 8 from J; bases not matched to a gene: 12. In DNA form, the CDR3 reads TGCGCCAGCAGCGACGGTACGGGAGGGCGCTATGAGCAGTTCTTC. Translated, it gives CASSDGTGGRYEQFF.

This chain connects TRBV27 to TRBJ1-4; TRBD1 aligns across 9 bases. This CDR3 contains 15 residues. Per germline, CDR1 MNHEY and CDR2 SMNVEV (reference sequence). The ends lost 4 bases at V and 4 bases at J; junction bases unmatched: 4. For the CDR3, the DNA is TGTGCCAGCAGTTCAAACAGGGGGCGTAATGAAAAACTGTTTTTT. Residues: CASSSNRGRNEKLFF. The full variable domain, with the rest looked up from reference TRBV27 and TRBJ1-4, is EAQVTQNPRYLITVTGKKLTVTCSQNMNHEYMSWYRQDPGLGLRQIYYSMNVEVTDKGDVPEGYKVSRKEKRNFPLILESPSPNQTSLYFCASSSNRGRNEKLFFGSGTQLSVL.

The V and J genes are TRBV7-8 and TRBJ2-7; a weak D match, TRBD1 (6 bases). The germline CDR1 and CDR2 sequences are SGHVS and FQNEAQ. V was pared by 3 bases and J by 5 bases, with 17 bases between. The CDR3 totals 15 residues. The CDR3 sequence is CASSFQGTGIHEQYF. CDR3 bases: TGTGCCAGCAGCTTCCAAGGAACAGGGATCCACGAGCAGTACTTC.